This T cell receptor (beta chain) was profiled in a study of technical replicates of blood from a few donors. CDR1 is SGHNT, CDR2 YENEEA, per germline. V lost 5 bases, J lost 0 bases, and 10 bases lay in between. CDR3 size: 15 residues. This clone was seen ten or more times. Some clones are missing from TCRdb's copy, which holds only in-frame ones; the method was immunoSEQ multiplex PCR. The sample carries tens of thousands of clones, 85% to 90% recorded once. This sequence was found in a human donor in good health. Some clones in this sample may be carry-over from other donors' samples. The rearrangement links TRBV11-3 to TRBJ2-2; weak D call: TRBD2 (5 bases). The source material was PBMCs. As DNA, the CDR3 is TGTGCCAGCAGCGTCGGGAAAACGAACACCGGGGAGCTGTTTTTT. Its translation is CASSVGKTNTGELFF.